The TCR beta chain under discussion was sequenced for a study of blood T cell repertoires in COVID-19. Sequenced by immunoSEQ multiplex PCR; TCRdb stores in-frame clones only, minus some. The data contain under 200,000 clones, around 85% of them singletons. V was cut by 5 bases and J by 0 bases, with 15 bases left in between. Germline V gene data show CDR1 as SGHRS and CDR2 as YFSETQ. The CDR3 runs 16 residues. The specimen was peripheral blood. The V call is TRBV5-1, the J call TRBJ1-3; maybe TRBD1 (5 bases). The receptor was derived from a man aged 55-75 years who had recovered from COVID-19. DNA of the CDR3: TGCGCCAGCAGGGAAATCGGGGGATACTCTGGAAACACCATATATTTT. Protein sequence: CASREIGGYSGNTIYF.